This T cell receptor (beta chain) was sequenced for a study of CD8 T cells in ankylosing spondylitis. Overall study results and limits: Fewer than ten highly homologous variants made up a TCR beta motif, and this motif appeared characteristic of ankylosing spondylitis blood. In peripheral blood, disease-linked CD8+ clones occurred at relatively low frequencies. There was reportedly significant enrichment of clones that were disease-linked in matched ankylosing spondylitis synovial fluid.

A note on this clonotype: Its cognate antigen is unknown.

Generation of TCR beta libraries employed quantitative 5'-RACE incorporating molecular barcodes. TCRdb fed the 5' RACE reads into MiXCR, producing one record per CDR3 protein. The sample consists of roughly 400,000 distinct CDR3 sequences, about 20% of them appearing once. CDR3 size: 15 residues. From germline, CDR1 is SGHDT and CDR2 YYEEEE. With 3 bases clipped from V and 2 bases from J, the junction kept 4 bases outside the gene matches. This TCR was sampled from a male donor with ankylosing spondylitis. Sequenced input: blood, either unsorted or a sorted T cell fraction (not recorded which). V usage is TRBV5-6 and J usage is TRBJ2-1; 8 nucleotides agree with TRBD1. The chain's CDR3 is CASSYGTGPYNEQFF. CDR3 DNA: TGTGCCAGCAGCTACGGGACAGGACCCTACAATGAGCAGTTCTTC.